Listed below are T cell receptor beta chains from one sample, sequenced in a study of OX40 agonist ivuxolimab in advanced cancers. Libraries were prepared by immunoSEQ multiplex PCR; TCRdb keeps only in-frame clonotypes and omits some of them. The table has about 100,000 clones, around 93% seen once; the top ten hold roughly 0.53%. Sequenced here: CD4+ or CD8+ T cells sorted from blood, sampled in a trial of the OX40 agonist ivuxolimab. Receptor source: an adult with an advanced solid tumor such as melanoma, head and neck, liver or kidney cancer. Each CDR3 is given without its conserved first and last residue. Fields, in order: J gene, V gene, D gene, CDR3 length, clone size, CDR3 protein. D genes are given only for firm matches. Not all rows give a size; the values are once, few, many and, for expanded clones, a class.

>TRBJ2-3|TRBV29-1|TRBD2|13|.
SVGTSGQSTDTQY
>TRBJ1-2|TRBV4-1|.|12|.
ASRPPGSNYGYT
>TRBJ1-4|TRBV7-2|.|13|.
ASSFPRRQNEKLF
>TRBJ2-5|TRBV9|.|13|.
ASSVAGRAGETQY
>TRBJ1-2|TRBV6-5|TRBD1|11|.
ASSYGQGSIYT
>TRBJ2-5|TRBV30|TRBD1|14|.
AWSKRRDSLQETQY
>TRBJ2-3|TRBV6-1|TRBD2|14|.
ASSATGTSGSLSQY
>TRBJ2-2|TRBV6-1|.|13|.
ASGGRTENTGELF
>TRBJ2-1|TRBV28|TRBD2|14|.
ASSQSGLADTNEQF
>TRBJ2-3|TRBV7-3|.|14|once
ASSVNARGIPDTQY
>TRBJ2-5|TRBV5-1|.|13|.
ASSLAGFTQETQY
>TRBJ2-7|TRBV11-2|.|12|.
ASSLAGADYEQY
>TRBJ2-7|TRBV20-1|.|9|.
SAGWRGEQY
>TRBJ1-3|TRBV18|.|12|few
ASSTEAAGNTIY
>TRBJ1-2|TRBV28|.|12|.
ASSRIQHNYGYT
>TRBJ1-5|TRBV18|.|13|.
ASSPPGDSNQPQH
>TRBJ2-7|TRBV30|TRBD2|15|.
AWSVSRTSGRAYEQY
>TRBJ2-4|TRBV9|.|14|once
ASSEGLTRAKNIQY
>TRBJ1-3|TRBV6-6|TRBD1|12|.
ASRDRASGNTIY
>TRBJ2-1|TRBV15|.|12|.
ATSRDHLSPEQF
>TRBJ1-2|TRBV6-6|.|12|few
ASSYLESNYGYT
>TRBJ2-5|TRBV28|TRBD2|13|.
ASSLLLAVEETQY
>TRBJ1-6|TRBV7-2|.|15|.
ASSPRSISSYNSPLH
>TRBJ1-2|TRBV28|.|10|.
ASSFSRSGYT
>TRBJ2-3|TRBV5-1|TRBD2|17|.
ASSLGLQGRTSALETQY
>TRBJ1-2|TRBV18|TRBD1|13|once
ASSQRQGPPLGYT
>TRBJ1-1|TRBV5-4|.|10|.
ASNRGNTEAF
>TRBJ1-5|TRBV27|.|13|.
ASATYEGTHQPQH
>TRBJ1-2|TRBV5-6|.|13|once
ASSLPGIRYYGYT
>TRBJ2-1|TRBV7-2|TRBD2|12|.
ASSVASGRNEQF
>TRBJ2-5|TRBV29-1|.|9|.
SVRQKETQY
>TRBJ2-3|TRBV19|.|13|.
ASSIVSGLTDTQY
>TRBJ1-1|TRBV7-9|.|12|.
ASSLEAGNTEAF
>TRBJ2-7|TRBV15|.|14|.
ATSSRVGGLGYEQY
>TRBJ2-3|TRBV4-3|TRBD2|13|.
ASSPRGGEGDTQY
>TRBJ2-1|TRBV7-3|.|13|.
ASSIYGSGSNEQF
>TRBJ2-3|TRBV7-3|.|11|.
ASSLQSTDTQY
>TRBJ1-1|TRBV7-9|TRBD1|10|few
ASSRQGPEAF
>TRBJ2-1|TRBV29-1|.|11|.
SVELARPNEQF
>TRBJ2-3|TRBV11-3|.|12|.
ASSLESGWDTQY
>TRBJ2-1|TRBV28|.|11|.
ASSLTGYNEQF
>TRBJ2-5|TRBV5-1|.|15|.
ASSLAVSGGRGETQY
>TRBJ1-4|TRBV6-1|.|12|once
ASSLTSTNEKLF
>TRBJ1-4|TRBV4-1|.|13|.
ASSQADRMNEKLF
>TRBJ2-5|TRBV10-3|.|12|.
AISESGGEETQY
>TRBJ1-1|TRBV18|.|15|.
ASSPLPSLTLNTEAF
>TRBJ2-3|TRBV5-1|.|14|.
ASSLVGGLFTDTQY
>TRBJ2-1|TRBV2|.|14|.
ASKQGLTPSYNEQF